The clone carrying this TCR beta chain was detected ten times or more. Time point given: after trial treatment. This sample's treatment: LDRT plus nivolumab, ipilimumab, low-dose cyclophosphamide and aspirin (RACIN trial). This entry comes from a study of low-dose radiotherapy and immunotherapy resistance in tumors. Alpha and beta chains were covered, as first-strand cDNA relied on TRAV- and TRBV-specific primers. TCRs underwent about 22 PCR cycles of amplification with a constant-region primer and V-primer adapter. Via MiXCR, TCRdb re-called the reads, giving one row per CDR3 protein. The sample records about 39,000 distinct CDR3 sequences, roughly 20% being singletons. CDR3 length equals 15 residues. Trimming left V 2 bases short and J 2 bases short, with 9 bases between. Germline V gives CDR1 MNHEY, CDR2 SVGEGT.

The V call is TRBV6-2 or TRBV6-3, the J call TRBJ2-2; D not resolved. Sequencing used PBMCs, obtained after low-dose radiotherapy plus immunotherapy. This sequence originates from a female donor with ovarian cancer. The CDR3 DNA reads TGTGCCAGCAGTTACGGGTTGGGTAACACCGGGGAGCTGTTTTTT. It is translated as CASSYGLGNTGELFF.